One sample yielded the 3 T cell receptor beta chains listed below, sequenced in a study of cytomegalovirus exposure and HLA in healthy donors. The table came from immunoSEQ multiplex PCR; TCRdb's copy has only in-frame clones and leaves some out. The sample includes approximately 150,000 clones, about nine tenths of them seen just once. Source material: PBMCs. The receptor set was obtained from a man aged 18-30 years in good health and CMV-seropositive.

V and J are TRBV4-2 and TRBJ1-6; D gene ambiguous. The V and J ends lost 2 bases and 3 bases respectively, with 11 bases between them. From germline, CDR1 is LGHNA and CDR2 YNFKEQ. The CDR3 has 16 amino acids. The CDR3 protein is CASSQPGEGYNSPLHF. The CDR3 bases are TGTGCCAGCAGCCAACCAGGTGAGGGCTATAATTCACCCCTCCACTTT.

The chain employs TRBV27 and TRBJ2-2, with TRBD1 matching over 8 bases. Trimming took 4 bases from V and 5 from J; bases not matched to a gene: 9. Germline V gene lookup returns CDR1 MNHEY and CDR2 SMNVEV (reference sequence). The CDR3 loop spans 16 amino acids. The CDR3 DNA follows: TGTGCCAGCAGTTCACAAAAACGGACAGGGACCGGGGAGCTGTTTTTT. This sequence encodes CASSSQKRTGTGELFF.

The V call is TRBV6-6, the J call TRBJ2-5, with TRBD2 identical over 7 bases. The ends lost 0 bases at V and 2 bases at J; junction bases unmatched: 3. Germline V CDR1 and CDR2: MNHNY, SVGAGI (reference sequence). This CDR3 contains 15 residues. CDR3 DNA: TGTGCCAGCAGTTACTCGGGGGGGGGTCAAGAGACCCAGTACTTC. Amino acids: CASSYSGGGQETQYF.